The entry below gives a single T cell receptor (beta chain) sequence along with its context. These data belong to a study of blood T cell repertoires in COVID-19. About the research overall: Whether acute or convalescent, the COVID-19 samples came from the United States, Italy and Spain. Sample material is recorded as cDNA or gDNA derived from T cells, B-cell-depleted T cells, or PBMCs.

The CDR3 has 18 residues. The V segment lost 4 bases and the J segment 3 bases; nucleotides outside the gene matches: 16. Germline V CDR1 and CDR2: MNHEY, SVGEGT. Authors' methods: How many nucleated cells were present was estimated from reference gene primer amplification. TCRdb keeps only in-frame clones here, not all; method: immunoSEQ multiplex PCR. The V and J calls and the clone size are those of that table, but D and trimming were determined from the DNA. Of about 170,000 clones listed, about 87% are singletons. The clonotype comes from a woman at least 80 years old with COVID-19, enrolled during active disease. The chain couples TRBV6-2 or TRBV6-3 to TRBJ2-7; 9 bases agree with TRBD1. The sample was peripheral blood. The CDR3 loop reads CASSSPITTMTGGYEQYF. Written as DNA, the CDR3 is TGTGCCAGCAGTTCCCCCATCACAACCATGACAGGGGGCTACGAGCAGTACTTC.